Presented here are 2 T cell receptor beta chains from one specimen sequenced in a study of T cell changes during pregnancy in multiple sclerosis. Assay used: immunoSEQ multiplex PCR; TCRdb lists only in-frame clones, some missing. The sample holds 70,000 or so clones; 90% to 95% are singletons and the top ten take around 0.7%. This material consisted of peripheral blood, taken in the third trimester of pregnancy. All receptors derive from a female donor in good health, enrolled as a control in a pregnancy study.

This chain joins TRBV19 and TRBJ1-2; a possible D gene is TRBD1 (5 bases). In germline, CDR1 is LNHDA, CDR2 SQIVND (reference sequence). The V and J ends lost 7 bases and 5 bases respectively, with 20 bases between them. CDR3 length equals 15 residues. CDR3 bases: TGTGCCAGTAAGGGAACGCGCGGGGGATTTTATGGCTACACCTTC. Translating gives CASKGTRGGFYGYTF.

The CDR3 DNA follows: TGCGCCAGCAATGGGGGGGCAGGGACCTACAATGAGCAGTTCTTC. Translation gives CASNGGAGTYNEQFF. The chain has TRBV5-1 and TRBJ2-1; tentative D call: TRBD2 (7 bases). The CDR3 has 15 amino acids. Germline V lookup: CDR1 SGHRS, CDR2 YFSETQ. V was pared by 6 bases and J by 2 bases, with 15 bases between.